The 13 T cell receptor beta chains reported below all come from one sample, sequenced in a study of blood T cell repertoires in COVID-19. The protocol was immunoSEQ multiplex PCR, while the TCRdb copy is restricted to in-frame clones and leaves out a portion. The repertoire holds approximately 290,000 clones, with just over 90% as singletons. What was sequenced was peripheral blood. The receptors originated from a woman in her thirties with COVID-19, enrolled during active disease.

The chain has TRBV6-4 and TRBJ2-1; 7 nucleotides line up with TRBD2. The CDR3 runs 14 residues. V trimming: 3 bases; J trimming: 5 bases; junction bases outside the gene matches: 4. Germline-derived CDR1 and CDR2 are MRHNA and SNTAGT. CDR3 in DNA: TGTGCCAGCAGTGAGGGGACTACGAACAATGAGCAGTTCTTC. Its translation is CASSEGTTNNEQFF.

The rearrangement joins TRBV5-8 to TRBJ1-2; TRBD1 might be the D (6 bases). Germline lookup yields CDR1 SGHTS and CDR2 YDEGEE. Between the trimmed V and J ends, which lost 4 bases and 2 bases, there was a span of 15 bases. The CDR3 covers 15 residues. The CDR3 nucleotides are TGTGCCAGCAGCCCAAGGACAGCCAGAAACTATGGCTACACCTTC. As protein: CASSPRTARNYGYTF.

This clone was picked up one time. The V and J genes are TRBV15 and TRBJ1-5; D gene uncertain. V lost 0 bases and J lost 7, with 10 bases in between. Germline values: CDR1 LNHNV, CDR2 YYDKDF (reference sequence). The CDR3 contains 14 residues. The CDR3 loop reads CATSRDLGRQPQHF. The CDR3, as DNA: TGTGCCACCAGCAGAGATCTTGGGAGGCAGCCCCAGCATTTT.

The rearrangement joins TRBV10-3 to TRBJ1-2; weak D call: TRBD1 (5 bases). The V and J ends lost 2 bases and 8 bases respectively, with 18 bases between them. CDR3 length: 15 residues. Germline CDR1 reads ENHRY; CDR2 reads SYGVKD. CDR3 residues: CAISEDRDSLGGYTF. In DNA, the CDR3 is TGTGCCATCAGTGAGGATCGGGACTCTCTAGGCGGCTACACCTTC.

The CDR3 protein is CASSLWTLAGSSYNEQFF. The CDR3 DNA reads as TGTGCCAGCAGTTTATGGACTTTAGCGGGAAGCTCCTACAATGAGCAGTTCTTC. V gene TRBV28 combines with J gene TRBJ2-1; 8 positions agree with TRBD2. CDR1 is MDHEN and CDR2 is SYDVKM in the germline V gene. V lost 0 bases, J lost 0 bases, and 7 bases stayed unmatched. CDR3 length equals 18 residues. The full variable domain, in which reference TRBV28 and TRBJ2-1 provide the parts outside the CDR3, is DVKVTQSSRYLVKRTGEKVFLECVQDMDHENMFWYRQDPGLGLRLIYFSYDVKMKEKGDIPEGYSVSREKKERFSLILESASTNQTSMYLCASSLWTLAGSSYNEQFFGPGTRLTVL.

The chain combines TRBV5-1 with TRBJ2-3; 7 nucleotides match TRBD1. CDR3 length: 16 amino acids. In germline, CDR1 is SGHRS, CDR2 YFSETQ. The ends lost 6 bases at V and 0 bases at J; junction bases unmatched: 10. DNA for the CDR3: TGCGCCAGCACCCGGGACAGTACAAAAAGCACAGATACGCAGTATTTT. Its protein product is CASTRDSTKSTDTQYF.

This clone was seen once. V gene TRBV7-2 combines with J gene TRBJ1-4; perhaps TRBD1 as D (5 bases). The germline gives CDR1 SGHTA, CDR2 FQGNSA. This CDR3 has 16 residues. With 1 base removed from V and 2 bases from J, the gap between germline ends came to 11 bases. The CDR3 here is CASSLVGAGTNEKLFF. The DNA for the CDR3 is TGTGCCAGCAGCTTAGTCGGTGCAGGGACTAATGAAAAACTGTTTTTT.

The rearrangement joins TRBV30 to TRBJ2-1; 14 nucleotides agree with TRBD2. From germline, CDR1 is GTSNPN and CDR2 SVGIG (reference sequence). This CDR3 region has 16 residues. Germline trimming cut 3 bases from V and 8 bases from J; bases unmatched to any gene: 9. CDR3 protein: CAWRTSGRALGHEQFF. The CDR3, as DNA: TGTGCCTGGAGGACTAGCGGGAGGGCCCTAGGACATGAGCAGTTCTTC. Supplemented by reference TRBV30 and TRBJ2-1, the full variable domain reads SQTIHQWPATLVQPVGSPLSLECTVEGTSNPNLYWYRQAAGRGLQLLFYSVGIGQISSEVPQNLSASRPQDRQFILSSKKLLLSDSGFYLCAWRTSGRALGHEQFFGPGTRLTVL.

The genes are TRBV7-9 and TRBJ2-7; the match to TRBD2 covers 13 bases. This CDR3 has 17 residues. With 4 bases clipped from V and 3 bases from J, the junction kept 9 bases outside the gene matches. The germline CDR1 and CDR2 sequences are SEHNR and FQNEAQ (reference sequence). The CDR3 DNA is TGTGCCAGCAGCTCGACTAGCGGGAGGAACTTCCTCTACGAGCAGTACTTC. Its protein is CASSSTSGRNFLYEQYF.

The chain has TRBV30 and TRBJ1-2, with 7 bases identical to TRBD1. Germline V gives CDR1 GTSNPN, CDR2 SVGIG (reference sequence). With V trimmed by 0 bases and J by 4 bases, 2 bases remained unmatched. The CDR3 extends over 13 amino acids. The CDR3 sequence is CAWSVQGIYGYTF. The CDR3 region has the DNA TGTGCCTGGAGTGTACAGGGGATCTATGGCTACACCTTC.

This clone turned up a few times. V is TRBV19 and J is TRBJ1-2, with 9 bases aligning to TRBD1. Germline V lookup: CDR1 LNHDA, CDR2 SQIVND (reference sequence). The CDR3 is 14 amino acids. The V segment lost 5 bases and the J segment 4 bases; nucleotides outside the gene matches: 5. The CDR3 spells CASSRDRDVYGYTF. DNA of the CDR3: TGTGCCAGTAGTCGGGACAGGGACGTCTATGGCTACACCTTC.

The J gene is TRBJ1-2, the V gene TRBV5-1; 7 bases match TRBD1. CDR1 SGHRS and CDR2 YFSETQ come from the germline V gene. Unmatched junction bases numbered 11, after V lost 0 bases and J lost 6 bases. This CDR3 has 16 amino acids. As DNA, the CDR3 is TGCGCCAGCAGCTTGGCCGCCGGGACAGTGTCTAATGGCTACACCTTC. This gives the protein CASSLAAGTVSNGYTF.

V and J are TRBV19 and TRBJ1-5, with 8 nucleotides matching TRBD1. CDR1 and CDR2 (germline): LNHDA, SQIVND (reference sequence). V lost 9 bases and J lost 3; bases outside the gene matches: 10. CDR3 length: 15 residues. Here the CDR3 DNA reads TGTGCCAGCCAACATAAGACAGGGGCCAATCAGCCCCAGCATTTT. It yields the protein CASQHKTGANQPQHF. Full variable domain (outside the CDR3, taken from reference TRBV19 and TRBJ1-5): DGGITQSPKYLFRKEGQNVTLSCEQNLNHDAMYWYRQDPGQGLRLIYYSQIVNDFQKGDIAEGYSVSREKKESFPLTVTSAQKNPTAFYLCASQHKTGANQPQHFGDGTRLSIL.